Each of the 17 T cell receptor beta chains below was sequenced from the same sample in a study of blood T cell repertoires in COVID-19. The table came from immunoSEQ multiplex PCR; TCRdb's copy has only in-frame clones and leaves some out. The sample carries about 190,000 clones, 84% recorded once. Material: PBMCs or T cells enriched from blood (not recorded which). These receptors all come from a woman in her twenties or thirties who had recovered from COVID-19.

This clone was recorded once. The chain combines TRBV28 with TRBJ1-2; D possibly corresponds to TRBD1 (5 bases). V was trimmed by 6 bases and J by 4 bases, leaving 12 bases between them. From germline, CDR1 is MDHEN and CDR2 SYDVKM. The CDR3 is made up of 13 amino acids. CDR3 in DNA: TGTGCCAGCAGCCCGACAGACACCTATGGCTACACCTTC. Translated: CASSPTDTYGYTF.

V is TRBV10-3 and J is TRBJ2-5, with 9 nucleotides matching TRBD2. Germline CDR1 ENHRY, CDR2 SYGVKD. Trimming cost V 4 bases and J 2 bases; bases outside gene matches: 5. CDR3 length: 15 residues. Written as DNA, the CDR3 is TGTGCCATCAGTGCTGCTAGCGGGGAACAAGAGACCCAGTACTTC. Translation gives CAISAASGEQETQYF.

CDR3 residues: CASRPGTGVVFGQPQHF. As DNA, the CDR3 is TGTGCCAGCAGACCCGGGACAGGGGTGGTTTTTGGACAGCCCCAGCATTTT. The chain combines TRBV28 with TRBJ1-5; 10 bases match TRBD1. This CDR3 has 17 residues. CDR1 and CDR2 (germline): MDHEN, SYDVKM. The junction had 15 bases not matched to a gene; V was cut back by 6 bases and J by 7 bases.

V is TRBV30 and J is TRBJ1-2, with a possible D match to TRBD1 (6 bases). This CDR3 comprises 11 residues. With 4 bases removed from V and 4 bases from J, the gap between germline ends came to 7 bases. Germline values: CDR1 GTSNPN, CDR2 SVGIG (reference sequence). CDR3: CAWKDSYGYTF. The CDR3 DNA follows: TGTGCCTGGAAGGACAGCTATGGCTACACCTTC.

The CDR3 nucleotides read TGTGCCTGGGTTCCTATAGCGGGGTCCTACAATGAGCAGTTCTTC. Encoded protein: CAWVPIAGSYNEQFF. This chain links TRBV30 with TRBJ2-1, with 8 positions matching TRBD2. Germline CDR1 is GTSNPN and CDR2 is SVGIG (reference sequence). The CDR3 has 15 residues. The junction had 7 bases not matched to a gene; V was cut back by 5 bases and J by 1 base. Full variable domain (missing parts from reference TRBV30 and TRBJ2-1): SQTIHQWPATLVQPVGSPLSLECTVEGTSNPNLYWYRQAAGRGLQLLFYSVGIGQISSEVPQNLSASRPQDRQFILSSKKLLLSDSGFYLCAWVPIAGSYNEQFFGPGTRLTVL.

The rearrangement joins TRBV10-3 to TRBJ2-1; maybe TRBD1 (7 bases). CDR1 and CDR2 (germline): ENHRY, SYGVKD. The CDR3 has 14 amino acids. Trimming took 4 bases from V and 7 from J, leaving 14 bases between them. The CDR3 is CAISGQGGLNEQFF. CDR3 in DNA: TGTGCCATCAGTGGTCAGGGGGGTTTGAATGAGCAGTTCTTC.

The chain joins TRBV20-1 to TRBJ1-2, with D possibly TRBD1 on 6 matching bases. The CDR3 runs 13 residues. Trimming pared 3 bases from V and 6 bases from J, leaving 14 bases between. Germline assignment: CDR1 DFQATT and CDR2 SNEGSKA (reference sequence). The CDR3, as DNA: TGCAGTGCTAGTCCCAGGGGCTTCGATGGCTACACCTTC. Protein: CSASPRGFDGYTF.

CDR3 sequence: CASSVRQGGTEAFF. In DNA form, the CDR3 reads TGTGCCAGCAGCGTCCGACAGGGTGGAACTGAAGCTTTCTTT. The chain recombines TRBV9 with TRBJ1-1; 7 bases align to TRBD1. Germline V CDR1 and CDR2: SGDLS, YYNGEE. The CDR3 length is 14 residues. V was pared by 2 bases and J by 5 bases, with 6 bases of the junction left unmatched.

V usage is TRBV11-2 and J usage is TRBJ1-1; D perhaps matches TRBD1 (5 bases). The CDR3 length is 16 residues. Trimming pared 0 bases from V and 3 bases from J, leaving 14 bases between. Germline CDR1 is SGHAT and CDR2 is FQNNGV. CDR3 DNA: TGTGCCAGCAGCTTAGATCTGGGGGAGGTAGACACTGAAGCTTTCTTT. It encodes CASSLDLGEVDTEAFF.

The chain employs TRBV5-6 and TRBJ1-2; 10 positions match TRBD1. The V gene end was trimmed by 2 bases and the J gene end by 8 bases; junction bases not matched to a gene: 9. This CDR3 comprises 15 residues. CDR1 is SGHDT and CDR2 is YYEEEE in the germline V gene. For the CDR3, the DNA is TGTGCCAGCAGCTTTCCCACCGGGACAGGGGACGGCTACACCTTC. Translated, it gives CASSFPTGTGDGYTF.

CDR3 DNA: TGTGCCAGCAGCGGCGGGACAGCCAACTATGGCTACACCTTC. It is translated as CASSGGTANYGYTF. The V gene is TRBV9, the J gene TRBJ1-2; TRBD1 matches at 7 bases. Germline V gene lookup returns CDR1 SGDLS and CDR2 YYNGEE. The CDR3 is made up of 14 amino acids. The V segment lost 3 bases and the J segment 2 bases; nucleotides outside the gene matches: 4.

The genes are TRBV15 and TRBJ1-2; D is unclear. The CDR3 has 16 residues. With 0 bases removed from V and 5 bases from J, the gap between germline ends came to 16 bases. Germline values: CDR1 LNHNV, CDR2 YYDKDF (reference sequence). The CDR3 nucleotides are TGTGCCACCAGCAGAGATCGGACGGGAGAACTTTATGGCTACACCTTC. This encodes CATSRDRTGELYGYTF.

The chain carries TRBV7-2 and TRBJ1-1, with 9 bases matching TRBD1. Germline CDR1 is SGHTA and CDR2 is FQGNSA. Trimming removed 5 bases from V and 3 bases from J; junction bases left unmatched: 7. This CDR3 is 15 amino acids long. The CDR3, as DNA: TGTGCCAGCAGCCCCTACGGGGACAGGGACACTGAAGCTTTCTTT. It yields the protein CASSPYGDRDTEAFF. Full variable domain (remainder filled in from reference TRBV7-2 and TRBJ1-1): GAGVSQSPSNKVTEKGKDVELRCDPISGHTALYWYRQSLGQGLEFLIYFQGNSAPDKSGLPSDRFSAERTGGSVSTLTIQRTQQEDSAVYLCASSPYGDRDTEAFFGQGTRLTVV.

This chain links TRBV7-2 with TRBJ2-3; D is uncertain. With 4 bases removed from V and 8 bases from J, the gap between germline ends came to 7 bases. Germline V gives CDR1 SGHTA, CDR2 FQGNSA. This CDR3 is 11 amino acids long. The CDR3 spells CASSSGRTQYF. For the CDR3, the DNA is TGTGCCAGCAGCTCAGGCCGTACGCAGTATTTT.

CDR3 protein: CASSPGFTGQTQYF. The CDR3 DNA follows: TGTGCCAGCAGCCCTGGGTTTACGGGTCAGACCCAGTACTTC. V gene TRBV3-1 (or the pseudogene TRBV3-2) combines with J gene TRBJ2-5, with D unresolved. The V and J ends lost 4 bases and 6 bases respectively, with 15 bases between them. This CDR3 contains 14 residues. Germline V gives CDR1 LGHDT, CDR2 YNNKEL (reference sequence).

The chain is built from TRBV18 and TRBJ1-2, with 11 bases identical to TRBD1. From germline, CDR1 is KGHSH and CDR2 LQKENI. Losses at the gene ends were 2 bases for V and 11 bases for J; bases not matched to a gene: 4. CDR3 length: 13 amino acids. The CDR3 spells CASSPMGQGDYTF. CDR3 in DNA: TGTGCCAGCTCACCAATGGGACAGGGGGATTACACCTTC.

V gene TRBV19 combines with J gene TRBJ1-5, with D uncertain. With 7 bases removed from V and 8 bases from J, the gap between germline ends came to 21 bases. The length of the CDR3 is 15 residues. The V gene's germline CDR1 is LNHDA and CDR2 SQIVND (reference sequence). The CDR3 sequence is CASKVAPKQIEPQHF. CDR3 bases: TGTGCCAGTAAGGTTGCGCCGAAACAGATAGAGCCCCAGCATTTT.